This is a list of T cell receptor beta chains from one sample in a study of blood T cell repertoires in COVID-19. Sequencing was performed with immunoSEQ multiplex PCR; in TCRdb, only in-frame clones are kept and a portion is missing. The table lists some 250,000 clones, around 81% of them singletons, with about 2.9% in the top ten. The sample consisted of peripheral blood. Receptor source: a woman aged 55-75 years with active or convalescent COVID-19. CDR3s include the opening cysteine and the closing phenylalanine or tryptophan. D genes are given only for firm matches.

TRBJ1-1 | TRBV7-9 | NA | TGTGCCAGCAGCTTAGGGGGCTCCGGGACAGAAGCTTTCTTT | CASSLGGSGTEAFF
TRBJ1-2 | TRBV3-1/TRBV3-2 | TRBD1 | TGTGCCAGCAGCCCTGGACAGGGAGCTAACTATGGCTACACCTTC | CASSPGQGANYGYTF
TRBJ1-6 | TRBV10-1 | NA | TGCGCCAGCAGTGAGACCGCCCTGAGGAATTCACCCCTCCACTTT | CASSETALRNSPLHF
TRBJ1-1 | TRBV29-1 | TRBD1 | TGCAGCTCCCGCAGGGGGCGAAACACTGAAGCTTTCTTT | CSSRRGRNTEAFF
TRBJ1-2 | TRBV6-4 | NA | TGTGCCAGCAGTGGAGGCCGGGGATCAGCTAACTATGGCTACACCTTC | CASSGGRGSANYGYTF
TRBJ1-5 | TRBV15 | NA | TGTGCCACCAGCAGAGATCTCTACAGGAGCAATCAGCCCCAGCATTTT | CATSRDLYRSNQPQHF
TRBJ1-1 | TRBV7-2 | NA | TGTGCCAGCAGCTTGTATGAAGGGGGGGGCACTGAAGCTTTCTTT | CASSLYEGGGTEAFF
TRBJ1-1 | TRBV6-6 | NA | TGTGCCAGCAGTTACCCCGAGGGAAACACTGAAGCTTTCTTT | CASSYPEGNTEAFF
TRBJ1-2 | TRBV7-2 | NA | TGTGCCAGCAGCTTAGAGGGGCGGTACTATGGCTACACCTTC | CASSLEGRYYGYTF
TRBJ2-7 | TRBV2 | NA | TGTGCCAGCAGTAGCTACCCGCAGGGGTTGGCCTACTTC | CASSSYPQGLAYF